Included here is one TCR beta chain sequence, with context. Repertoires were generated with immunoSEQ multiplex PCR, while TCRdb's copy carries only in-frame clones and drops some. The table shows 100,000 to 120,000 clones, with less than 75% occurring only once. The length of the CDR3 is 15 residues. The V gene's germline CDR1 is MGHRA and CDR2 YSYEKL. Trimming stripped 5 bases from V and 1 base from J, with 12 bases between. The data belong to a study of blood T cell repertoires in COVID-19. The chain joins TRBV4-1 to TRBJ1-3; no firm D call. This sequence was found in a middle-aged woman with acute or convalescent COVID-19. The sample consisted of peripheral blood. The CDR3 bases are TGCGCCAGCAGCTCCGGGAGCACTTCTGGAAACACCATATATTTT. Protein: CASSSGSTSGNTIYF.